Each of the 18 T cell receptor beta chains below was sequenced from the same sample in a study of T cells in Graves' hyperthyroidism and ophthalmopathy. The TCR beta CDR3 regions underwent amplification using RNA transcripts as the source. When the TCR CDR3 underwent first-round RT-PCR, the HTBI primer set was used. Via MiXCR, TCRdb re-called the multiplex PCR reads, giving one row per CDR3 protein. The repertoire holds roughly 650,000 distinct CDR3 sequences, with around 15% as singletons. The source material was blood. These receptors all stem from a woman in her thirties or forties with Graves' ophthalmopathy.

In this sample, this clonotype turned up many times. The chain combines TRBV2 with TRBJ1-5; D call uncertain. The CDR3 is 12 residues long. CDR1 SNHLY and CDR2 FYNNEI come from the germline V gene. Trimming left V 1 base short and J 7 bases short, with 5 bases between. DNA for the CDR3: TGTGCCAGCAGTGAAGAAGTACAGCCCCAGCATTTT. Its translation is CASSEEVQPQHF.

CDR3 nucleotide sequence: TGTGCCAGCAGCCAAGTACTAGCGAGCTCCTACGAGCAGTACTTC. Protein: CASSQVLASSYEQYF. The rearrangement links TRBV3-1 to TRBJ2-7; 7 nucleotides match TRBD2. J lost 0 bases, V lost 1 base, and 3 bases had no gene match. The germline V gene encodes CDR1 LGHDT and CDR2 YNNKEL (reference sequence). The CDR3 is 15 residues long.

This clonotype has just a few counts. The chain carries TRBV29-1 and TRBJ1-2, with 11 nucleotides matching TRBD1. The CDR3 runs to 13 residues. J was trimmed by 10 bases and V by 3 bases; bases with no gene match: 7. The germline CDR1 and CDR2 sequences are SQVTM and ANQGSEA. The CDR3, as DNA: TGCAGCGTTGACTCCGGGACAGGGGGTACCTACACCTTC. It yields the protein CSVDSGTGGTYTF.

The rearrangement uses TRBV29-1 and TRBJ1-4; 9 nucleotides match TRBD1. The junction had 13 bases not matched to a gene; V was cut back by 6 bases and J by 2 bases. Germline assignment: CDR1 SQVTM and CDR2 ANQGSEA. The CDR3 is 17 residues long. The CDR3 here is CSVRTGGDASTNEKLFF. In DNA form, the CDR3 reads TGCAGCGTAAGAACAGGGGGCGATGCGTCTACTAATGAAAAACTGTTTTTT.

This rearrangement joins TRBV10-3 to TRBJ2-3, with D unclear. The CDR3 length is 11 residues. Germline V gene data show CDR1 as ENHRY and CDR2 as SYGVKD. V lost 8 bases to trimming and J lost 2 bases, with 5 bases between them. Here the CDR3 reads CAIRATDTQYF. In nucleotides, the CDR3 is TGTGCCATCCGCGCCACAGATACGCAGTATTTT.

CDR3 nucleotide sequence: TGTGCCAGCACCATCCCCATGGGGCCACAAGATACGCAGTATTTT. Translating gives CASTIPMGPQDTQYF. V is TRBV7-9 and J is TRBJ2-3; tentative D call: TRBD1 (5 bases). This CDR3 is built from 15 residues. Germline V gene sequence: CDR1 SEHNR, CDR2 FQNEAQ (reference sequence). V was trimmed by 7 bases and J by 5 bases, leaving 19 bases between them.

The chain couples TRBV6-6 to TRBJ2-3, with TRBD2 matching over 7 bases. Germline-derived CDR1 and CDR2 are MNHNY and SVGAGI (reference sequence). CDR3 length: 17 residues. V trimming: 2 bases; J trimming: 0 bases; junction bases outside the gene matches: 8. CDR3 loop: CASSYLGVAGSTDTQYF. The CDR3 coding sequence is TGTGCCAGCAGTTACCTCGGGGTAGCGGGTAGCACAGATACGCAGTATTTT.

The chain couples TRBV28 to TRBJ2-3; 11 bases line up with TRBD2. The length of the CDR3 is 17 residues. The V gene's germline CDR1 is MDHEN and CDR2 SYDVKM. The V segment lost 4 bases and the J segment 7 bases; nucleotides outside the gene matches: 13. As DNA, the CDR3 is TGTGCCAGCAGTTCAACTAGCGGGAGCTTCCTGCCTAATACGCAGTATTTT. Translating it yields CASSSTSGSFLPNTQYF.

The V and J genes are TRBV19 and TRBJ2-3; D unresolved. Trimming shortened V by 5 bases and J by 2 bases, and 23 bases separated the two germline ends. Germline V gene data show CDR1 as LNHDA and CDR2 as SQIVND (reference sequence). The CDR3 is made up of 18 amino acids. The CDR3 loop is CASSSQAASLHPTDTQYF. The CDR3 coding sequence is TGTGCCAGTAGTTCCCAGGCCGCCAGCCTCCATCCCACAGATACGCAGTATTTT.

CDR3 in amino acids: CSARVQTVEQFF. The CDR3, as DNA: TGCAGTGCTAGAGTCCAAACGGTTGAGCAGTTCTTC. The chain uses TRBV20-1 and TRBJ2-1; D gene uncertain. V shed 1 base and J shed 9 bases, with 10 bases lying between them. CDR1 and CDR2 from the germline V gene are DFQATT and SNEGSKA (reference sequence). The CDR3 sequence is 12 residues long.

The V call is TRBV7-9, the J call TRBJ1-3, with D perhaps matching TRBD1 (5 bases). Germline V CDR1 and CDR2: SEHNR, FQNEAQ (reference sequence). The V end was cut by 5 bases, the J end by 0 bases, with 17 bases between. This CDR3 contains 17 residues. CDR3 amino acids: CASSPRDGALSGNTIYF. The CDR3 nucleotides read TGTGCCAGCAGCCCACGGGACGGGGCTCTCTCTGGAAACACCATATATTTT.

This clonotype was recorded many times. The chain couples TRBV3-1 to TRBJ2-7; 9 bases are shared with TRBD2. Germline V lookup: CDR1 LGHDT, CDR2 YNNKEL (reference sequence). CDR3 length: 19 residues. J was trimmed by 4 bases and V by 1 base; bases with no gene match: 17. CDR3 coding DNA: TGTGCCAGCAGCCAAGCCAGACTAGCGGAGATCCCCTCCGAATACGAGCAGTACTTC. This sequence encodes CASSQARLAEIPSEYEQYF.

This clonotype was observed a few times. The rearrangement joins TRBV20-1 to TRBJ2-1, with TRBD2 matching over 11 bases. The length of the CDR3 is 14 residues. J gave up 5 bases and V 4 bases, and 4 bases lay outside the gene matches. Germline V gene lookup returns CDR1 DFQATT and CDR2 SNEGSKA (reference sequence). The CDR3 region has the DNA TGCAGTGCTACAACTAGCGGGAGCCACAATGAGCAGTTCTTC. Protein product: CSATTSGSHNEQFF.

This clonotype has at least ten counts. The CDR3 DNA reads TGTGCCAGCAGTTTAGCGGGAGCTACTCAAGAGACCCAGTACTTC. Protein: CASSLAGATQETQYF. V gene TRBV6-1 combines with J gene TRBJ2-5; 9 nucleotides agree with TRBD2. Germline-derived CDR1 and CDR2 are MNHNS and SASEGT. The CDR3 consists of 15 residues. With 5 bases clipped from V and 2 bases from J, the junction kept 6 bases outside the gene matches.

This CDR3 is CASSPGRTVQETQYF. DNA for the CDR3: TGTGCCAGCAGCCCGGGGCGGACAGTACAAGAGACCCAGTACTTC. The chain carries TRBV7-8 and TRBJ2-5, with TRBD1 as a possible D gene (6 bases). V was clipped by 5 bases and J by 2 bases, with 15 bases between them. This CDR3 spans 15 amino acids. Germline values: CDR1 SGHVS, CDR2 FQNEAQ.

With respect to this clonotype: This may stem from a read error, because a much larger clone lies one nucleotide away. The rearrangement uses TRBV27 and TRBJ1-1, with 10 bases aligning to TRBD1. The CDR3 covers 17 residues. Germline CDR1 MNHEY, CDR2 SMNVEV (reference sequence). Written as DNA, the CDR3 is TGTGCCAGCCAGGACAGGGGGTTCCCTCTAAGGGGGACTGAAGCTTCCTTT. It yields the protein CASQDRGFPLRGTEASF.

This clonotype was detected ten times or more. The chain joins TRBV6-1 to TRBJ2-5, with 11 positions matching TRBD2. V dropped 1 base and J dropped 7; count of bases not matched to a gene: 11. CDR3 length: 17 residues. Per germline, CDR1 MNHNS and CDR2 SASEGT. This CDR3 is CASSEENSGGALGTQYF. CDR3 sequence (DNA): TGTGCCAGCAGTGAAGAAAATAGCGGGGGGGCCCTCGGGACCCAGTACTTC.

Here the CDR3 reads CATISDRGDSPLHF. The CDR3 DNA reads as TGTGCCACCATCTCCGACAGGGGTGATTCACCCCTCCACTTT. The chain links TRBV10-3 to TRBJ1-6; 8 nucleotides line up with TRBD1. The CDR3 spans 14 residues. V lost 10 bases, J lost 8 bases, and 10 bases stayed unmatched. CDR1 and CDR2 from the germline V gene are ENHRY and SYGVKD.